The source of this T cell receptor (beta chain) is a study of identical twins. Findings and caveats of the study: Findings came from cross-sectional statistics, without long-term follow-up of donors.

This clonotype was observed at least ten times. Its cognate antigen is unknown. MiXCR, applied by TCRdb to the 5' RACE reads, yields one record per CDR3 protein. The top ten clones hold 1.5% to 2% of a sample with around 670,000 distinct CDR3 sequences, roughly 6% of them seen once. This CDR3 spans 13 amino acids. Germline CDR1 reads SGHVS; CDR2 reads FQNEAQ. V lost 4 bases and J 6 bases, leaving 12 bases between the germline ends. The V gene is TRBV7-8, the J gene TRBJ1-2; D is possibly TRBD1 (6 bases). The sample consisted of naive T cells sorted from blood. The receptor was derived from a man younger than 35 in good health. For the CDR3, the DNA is TGTGCCAGCAGCTCGGAGGGGGTAGATGGCTACACCTTC. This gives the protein CASSSEGVDGYTF.